These 30 T cell receptor beta chains were sequenced from one sample in a study of T cell responses to AZD1222 COVID-19 vaccine. The method was immunoSEQ multiplex PCR; TCRdb's version includes in-frame clones alone and lacks a portion of them. Of around 96,000 clones detected, around nine tenths appear once; the ten largest clones hold 11%. The sequencing used peripheral blood, collected 28 days after the second AZD1222 dose. These receptors all stem from an adult who received the AZD1222 COVID-19 vaccine.

This chain uses TRBV6-4 with TRBJ1-5; 7 positions match TRBD1. The CDR3 spans 14 residues. Per the germline V gene, CDR1 is MRHNA and CDR2 is SNTAGT. Trimming took 3 bases from V and 6 from J; bases not matched to a gene: 5. The CDR3 loop reads CASSEQGIGQPQHF. CDR3 sequence (DNA): TGTGCCAGCAGTGAACAGGGGATCGGTCAGCCCCAGCATTTT.

This clone rates as medium-sized. The chain links TRBV7-9 to TRBJ2-2, with a possible D match to TRBD2 (6 bases). Germline values: CDR1 SEHNR, CDR2 FQNEAQ (reference sequence). The CDR3 length is 17 residues. Trimming left V 5 bases short and J 0 bases short, with 16 bases between. In DNA form, the CDR3 reads TGTGCCAGCAGCCAACTAGCCCCAGGTACGAACACCGGGGAGCTGTTTTTT. Translating gives CASSQLAPGTNTGELFF.

CDR3 DNA: TGTGCCAGCAGCCAACAGGACATGAACACTGAAGCTTTCTTT. Translation: CASSQQDMNTEAFF. The V call is TRBV6-5, the J call TRBJ1-1; possibly TRBD1 for D (5 bases). The V end was cut by 6 bases, the J end by 0 bases, with 11 bases between. The CDR3 length is 14 residues. Germline assignment: CDR1 MNHEY and CDR2 SVGAGI.

CDR3 protein: CASSLTGTGYHEQYF. The DNA of the CDR3 is TGTGCCAGCAGTTTAACCGGGACAGGGTACCACGAGCAGTACTTC. The chain uses TRBV27 and TRBJ2-7, with 9 bases aligning to TRBD1. Germline CDR1 MNHEY, CDR2 SMNVEV (reference sequence). The CDR3 totals 15 residues. Trimming removed 2 bases from V and 5 bases from J; junction bases left unmatched: 7.

This chain uses TRBV6-6 with TRBJ1-4, with 11 positions matching TRBD1. The CDR3 loop spans 14 amino acids. Germline-derived CDR1 and CDR2 are MNHNY and SVGAGI (reference sequence). Trimming cost V 4 bases and J 10 bases; bases outside gene matches: 5. In nucleotides, the CDR3 is TGTGCCAGCAGTTGGGACAGGGGGAGGGGAAAACTGTTTTTT. Its protein is CASSWDRGRGKLFF.

This sequence joins TRBV20-1 and TRBJ1-1, with D unresolved. Per germline, CDR1 DFQATT and CDR2 SNEGSKA (reference sequence). Deletions cut 1 base from V and 8 bases from J, with 8 bases between. CDR3 length equals 11 residues. The CDR3 sequence: CSARVMREAFF. CDR3 nucleotide sequence: TGCAGTGCTAGAGTTATGCGGGAAGCTTTCTTT.

V and J are TRBV7-3 and TRBJ2-5, with 9 bases that match TRBD1. The germline V gene encodes CDR1 SGHTA and CDR2 FQGTGA. The V and J ends lost 1 base and 5 bases, in that order; junction bases with no gene match: 11. The CDR3 contains 17 residues. CDR3 nucleotide sequence: TGTGCCAGCAGCTTAAGAGGGGGGACAGGGTCTGGGGAGACCCAGTACTTC. Translated, it gives CASSLRGGTGSGETQYF.

The J gene is TRBJ2-7, the V gene TRBV6-5; D possibly matches TRBD1 or TRBD2 (5 bases each). Trimming pared 6 bases from V and 3 bases from J, leaving 15 bases between. Germline CDR1 reads MNHEY; CDR2 reads SVGAGI. There are 14 residues in the CDR3. This CDR3 reads CASSLEGDGYEQYF. The DNA of the CDR3 is TGTGCCAGCAGCCTCGAAGGGGACGGCTACGAGCAGTACTTC.

The V gene is TRBV29-1, the J gene TRBJ1-2, with D uncertain. The CDR3 sequence is 13 residues long. V dropped 0 bases and J dropped 8 bases, with 13 bases sitting between them. Germline CDR1 reads SQVTM; CDR2 reads ANQGSEA. As DNA, the CDR3 is TGCAGCGTTGAAGAACGAGAGATTAGAGGCTACACCTTC. The encoded protein is CSVEEREIRGYTF.

CDR3 amino acids: CASSRPLSAISGANVLTF. CDR3 nucleotide sequence: TGTGCCAGCAGCCGGCCGCTTTCGGCTATTTCTGGGGCCAACGTCCTGACTTTC. This chain links TRBV5-8 with TRBJ2-6; the D is unclear. V was shortened by 4 bases and J by 1 base, with 18 bases between the two germline ends. CDR1 and CDR2 (germline): SGHTS, YDEGEE. The CDR3 has 18 residues.

This clone was counted a single time. V gene TRBV5-1 combines with J gene TRBJ2-3; D not resolved. The CDR3 has 16 residues. Germline loops: CDR1 SGHRS, CDR2 YFSETQ. V was clipped by 3 bases and J by 2 bases, with 16 bases between them. The CDR3 spells CASSSIPYGYTDTQYF. Written as DNA, the CDR3 is TGCGCCAGCAGCTCGATCCCGTACGGGTACACAGATACGCAGTATTTT.

This chain uses TRBV7-9 with TRBJ1-1; no reliable D call. The CDR3 contains 14 residues. Trimming cost V 7 bases and J 4 bases, with 16 bases left between them. Germline CDR1 reads SEHNR; CDR2 reads FQNEAQ (reference sequence). CDR3 in DNA: TGTGCCAGCACCCCTCCAAAGAAAGTCACTGAAGCTTTCTTT. This translates into CASTPPKKVTEAFF.

The CDR3 DNA sequence: TGTGCCAGCTCCCGACCGGGGCCCGGTGAGCAGTACTTC. Its protein is CASSRPGPGEQYF. This chain links TRBV27 with TRBJ2-7; D is possibly TRBD1 or TRBD2 (5 bases each). This CDR3 is built from 13 residues. V dropped 8 bases and J dropped 7 bases, with 18 bases sitting between them. CDR1 and CDR2 from the germline V gene are MNHEY and SMNVEV (reference sequence).

V and J are TRBV11-2 and TRBJ2-1; a weak D match, TRBD2 (7 bases). The CDR3 spans 16 residues. The V end was cut by 8 bases, the J end by 5 bases, with 22 bases between. Germline CDR1 SGHAT, CDR2 FQNNGV. The CDR3: CASGFRRQGTNNEQFF. The CDR3 nucleotides read TGTGCCAGCGGATTCCGCCGGCAGGGGACTAACAATGAGCAGTTCTTC.

The DNA for the CDR3 is TGTGCCAGCAGCGTAACCCGGGACAGTCACAACTCTGGGGCCAACGTCCTGACTTTC. It yields the protein CASSVTRDSHNSGANVLTF. V gene TRBV9 combines with J gene TRBJ2-6; TRBD1 aligns across 7 bases. Looked up from germline, CDR1 is SGDLS and CDR2 is YYNGEE. This CDR3 contains 19 residues. V trimming: 1 base; J trimming: 0 bases; junction bases outside the gene matches: 10.

This chain links TRBV28 with TRBJ2-6; 8 bases agree with TRBD2. The length of the CDR3 is 16 residues. Germline CDR1 reads MDHEN; CDR2 reads SYDVKM. After removal of 5 bases from V and 1 base from J, the junction contained 4 bases not matched to a gene. In DNA, the CDR3 is TGTGCCAGCAGTAGGCCGGGGGGGTCTGGGGCCAACGTCCTGACTTTC. Protein product: CASSRPGGSGANVLTF. Together with reference TRBV28 and TRBJ2-6, the CDR3 gives the full variable domain: DVKVTQSSRYLVKRTGEKVFLECVQDMDHENMFWYRQDPGLGLRLIYFSYDVKMKEKGDIPEGYSVSREKKERFSLILESASTNQTSMYLCASSRPGGSGANVLTFGAGSRLTVL.

The CDR3 sequence is CASSSGVGGELFF. As DNA, the CDR3 is TGTGCCAGCAGTTCGGGGGTTGGCGGGGAGCTGTTTTTT. The chain couples TRBV7-3 to TRBJ2-2; D possibly corresponds to TRBD2 (6 bases). The length of the CDR3 is 13 residues. Trimming pared 6 bases from V and 7 bases from J, leaving 12 bases between. Looked up from germline, CDR1 is SGHTA and CDR2 is FQGTGA.

This chain uses TRBV16 with TRBJ1-2; 9 nucleotides line up with TRBD1. This CDR3 has 16 residues. The germline V gene encodes CDR1 KGHSY and CDR2 FQNENV. Losses at the gene ends were 2 bases for V and 6 bases for J; bases not matched to a gene: 10. CDR3 nucleotide sequence: TGTGCCAGCAGCCAACTACCGGGACAGGGCGGAGATGGCTACACCTTC. Its protein product is CASSQLPGQGGDGYTF.

This chain links TRBV10-3 with TRBJ2-1; no clear D gene. Germline V lookup: CDR1 ENHRY, CDR2 SYGVKD. The CDR3 contains 12 residues. The V end lost 3 bases, the J end lost 4 bases, and 4 bases lay between the germline ends. The CDR3 sequence is CAISDRYNEQFF. Written as DNA, the CDR3 is TGTGCCATCAGTGACAGATACAATGAGCAGTTCTTC.

The CDR3 sequence is CASSGGTGSFEQFF. CDR3 DNA: TGTGCCAGCAGCGGAGGGACAGGGTCTTTTGAGCAGTTCTTC. The V gene is TRBV5-4, the J gene TRBJ2-1, with 9 bases aligning to TRBD1. Germline V gene sequence: CDR1 SGHNT, CDR2 YYREEE (reference sequence). The length of the CDR3 is 14 residues. J lost 9 bases, V lost 4 bases, and 8 bases had no gene match.

The J gene is TRBJ1-1, the V gene TRBV18; no reliable D call. Looked up from germline, CDR1 is KGHSH and CDR2 is LQKENI. V lost 6 bases and J 1 base, leaving 12 bases between the germline ends. CDR3 length: 14 amino acids. CDR3 in DNA: TGTGCCAGCTCCCCCCGGGTGGAGAACACTGAAGCTTTCTTT. Its translation is CASSPRVENTEAFF.

The rearrangement links TRBV30 to TRBJ1-6, with 9 nucleotides matching TRBD1. The CDR3 extends over 13 amino acids. Trimming removed 1 base from V and 9 bases from J; junction bases left unmatched: 1. The germline gives CDR1 GTSNPN, CDR2 SVGIG (reference sequence). CDR3 DNA: TGTGCCTGGAGTGGACAGGGGGTTTCACCCCTCCACTTT. This gives the protein CAWSGQGVSPLHF.

The sample holds one count of this clone. The chain combines TRBV5-1 with TRBJ2-7; TRBD2 aligns across 8 bases. Losses at the gene ends were 0 bases for V and 2 bases for J; bases not matched to a gene: 4. The CDR3 covers 15 residues. CDR1 SGHRS and CDR2 YFSETQ come from the germline V gene. CDR3 residues: CASSLASGGPYEQYF. As DNA, the CDR3 is TGCGCCAGCAGCTTGGCCTCGGGGGGGCCCTACGAGCAGTACTTC.

V is TRBV12-3 or TRBV12-4 and J is TRBJ1-1, with D hard to call. The CDR3 runs to 12 residues. V lost 3 bases, J lost 4 bases, and 6 bases lay in between. The CDR3 bases are TGTGCCAGCAGTTTTTATCGCACTGAAGCTTTCTTT. Translation: CASSFYRTEAFF.

This clone has a single count. V gene TRBV18 combines with J gene TRBJ2-7; 7 nucleotides agree with TRBD1. The germline V gene encodes CDR1 KGHSH and CDR2 LQKENI. V dropped 3 bases and J dropped 0; count of bases not matched to a gene: 8. CDR3 size: 16 residues. CDR3 coding DNA: TGTGCCAGCTCACCTGCCGGACAGGCCGACTCCTACGAGCAGTACTTC. Amino acids: CASSPAGQADSYEQYF.

This sequence joins TRBV5-1 and TRBJ2-5; D is uncertain. The V end lost 2 bases, the J end lost 5 bases, and 13 bases lay between the germline ends. The germline V gene encodes CDR1 SGHRS and CDR2 YFSETQ. This CDR3 is 14 amino acids long. This CDR3 reads CASSFDTMGETQYF. The CDR3 DNA sequence: TGCGCCAGCAGCTTTGACACGATGGGGGAGACCCAGTACTTC.

The chain employs TRBV6-5 and TRBJ1-2; D not resolved. Germline CDR1 is MNHEY and CDR2 is SVGAGI. Trimming shortened V by 2 bases and J by 3 bases, and 4 bases separated the two germline ends. This CDR3 is 12 amino acids long. The CDR3 DNA sequence: TGTGCCAGCAGTTACGGTGACTATGGCTACACCTTC. It yields the protein CASSYGDYGYTF.

The genes are TRBV29-1 and TRBJ2-3, with a tentative D call TRBD1 (6 bases). V dropped 7 bases and J dropped 5 bases, with 22 bases sitting between them. The CDR3 loop spans 15 amino acids. Germline V gene data show CDR1 as SQVTM and CDR2 as ANQGSEA. In DNA, the CDR3 is TGCAGCGCCCCGTCCCAGGGGATAGTGGGAGATACGCAGTATTTT. Its protein is CSAPSQGIVGDTQYF.

V and J are TRBV2 and TRBJ2-7; D remains unclear. V lost 7 bases to trimming and J lost 3 bases, with 7 bases between them. Germline V gene data show CDR1 as SNHLY and CDR2 as FYNNEI. This CDR3 region has 11 residues. For the CDR3, the DNA is TGTGCCAGCATGAGCAGCTACGAGCAGTACTTC. The encoded protein is CASMSSYEQYF.

This clone was seen once. This chain joins TRBV3-1 (or the pseudogene TRBV3-2) and TRBJ2-7; D uncertain. This CDR3 has 13 residues. Germline values: CDR1 LGHDT, CDR2 YNNKEL (reference sequence). V shed 0 bases and J shed 7 bases, with 10 bases lying between them. CDR3 region: CASSQDLAREQYF. The CDR3 region has the DNA TGTGCCAGCAGCCAAGATTTAGCTCGGGAGCAGTACTTC.